This T cell receptor beta chain was identified during a study of blood T cell repertoires in COVID-19. About the research overall: Material from acute and convalescent COVID-19 was sourced from the United States, Italy and Spain. Nucleic acid was either cDNA or gDNA, and it came from T cells, B-cell-depleted T cells, or PBMCs.

Authors' analysis steps: For nucleated cells, counts were estimated from reference gene primer amplification. Only in-frame clones appear in the TCRdb table, and some are missing; sequencing was by immunoSEQ multiplex PCR. D and trimming come from the DNA, and the V and J calls and clone size come from that table. Of about 300,000 clones detected, about 87% appear once; the ten largest clones hold 1.3%. The CDR3 extends over 14 amino acids. Trimming removed 4 bases at V and 5 bases at J, with 12 bases between. Looked up from germline, CDR1 is SNHLY and CDR2 is FYNNEI. This receptor was taken from a man aged 65 to 79 with acute or convalescent COVID-19. Sequencing was done on a sample of peripheral blood. The chain joins TRBV2 to TRBJ1-5; TRBD1 might be the D (6 bases). CDR3 residues: CASSGRAGDQPQHF. The CDR3 nucleotides are TGTGCCAGCAGTGGAAGGGCAGGGGATCAGCCCCAGCATTTT.